This T cell receptor (beta chain) was identified in a study of cytomegalovirus exposure and HLA in healthy donors. PCR involved 60 Vbeta and 13 Jbeta primers. Here immunoSEQ multiplex PCR was the method, and the copy in TCRdb shows in-frame clones only, minus some. The sample shows around 130,000 clones, over 70% of them seen only once. From germline, CDR1 is SNHLY and CDR2 FYNNEI. Deletions cut 2 bases from V and 8 bases from J, with 15 bases between. The length of the CDR3 is 15 residues. The chain carries TRBV2 and TRBJ1-4; D is possibly TRBD1 (5 bases). Specimen: PBMCs. The TCR sequence derives from a woman aged 40-49 years in good health and CMV-seropositive. The CDR3 coding sequence is TGTGCCAGCAGTGAACTGGGACGGGGAGGGGAAAAACTGTTTTTT. Translated: CASSELGRGGEKLFF.